Presented here are 3 T cell receptor beta chains from one specimen sequenced in a study of control samples from healthy donors and cancer patients. TCRdb keeps only in-frame clones here, not all; method: immunoSEQ multiplex PCR. This table holds 100,000 to 150,000 clones, around 92% found once. Sequenced material: blood. The receptors were sampled from a woman between 50 and 59 years old in good health.

The V call is TRBV6-1, the J call TRBJ1-2; D is undetermined. The germline V gene has CDR1 MNHNS and CDR2 SASEGT. Trimming stripped 3 bases from V and 4 bases from J, with 12 bases between. This CDR3 comprises 14 residues. CDR3 in DNA: TGTGCCAGCAGTGAGCAGAGGCTAGCCTATGGCTACACCTTC. It codes for CASSEQRLAYGYTF.

V usage is TRBV7-2 and J usage is TRBJ1-2; a possible D gene is TRBD1 (5 bases). V lost 5 bases and J 3 bases, leaving 13 bases between the germline ends. Germline V lookup: CDR1 SGHTA, CDR2 FQGNSA. This CDR3 has 14 amino acids. The CDR3 is CASSNGDPDYGYTF. CDR3 nucleotides: TGTGCCAGCAGCAACGGGGACCCCGACTATGGCTACACCTTC.

This sequence joins TRBV23-1 and TRBJ2-7, with a possible D match to TRBD2 (6 bases). TRBV23-1 is an open reading frame, and its role is uncertain. CDR3 size: 16 residues. V lost 5 bases, J lost 1 base, and 18 bases lay in between. The CDR3 DNA is TGCGCCAGCAGTGTAACCGCAACCGGGAGTTCCTACGAGCAGTACTTC. Translated, it gives CASSVTATGSSYEQYF.